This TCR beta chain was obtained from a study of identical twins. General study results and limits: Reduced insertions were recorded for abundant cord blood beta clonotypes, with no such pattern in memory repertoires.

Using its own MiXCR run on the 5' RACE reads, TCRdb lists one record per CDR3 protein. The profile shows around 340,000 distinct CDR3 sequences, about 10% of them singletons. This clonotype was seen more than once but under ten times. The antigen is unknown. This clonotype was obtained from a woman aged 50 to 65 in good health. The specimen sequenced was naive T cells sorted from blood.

The CDR3 DNA reads TGCGCCAGCAGCTTGGTCCCAGCGGGAGCGTTCTCCTACAATGAGCAGTTCTTC. Encoded protein: CASSLVPAGAFSYNEQFF. This chain connects TRBV5-1 to TRBJ2-1; 8 bases align to TRBD2. The junction had 8 bases not matched to a gene; V was cut back by 0 bases and J by 0 bases. Germline CDR1 SGHRS, CDR2 YFSETQ. This CDR3 is built from 18 residues.